These T cell receptor beta chains were read from a single sample in a study of T cells in Graves' hyperthyroidism and ophthalmopathy. MiXCR, applied by TCRdb to the multiplex PCR reads, yields one record per CDR3 protein. The sample lists over 700,000 distinct CDR3 sequences; approximately 40% were seen once. Sample: blood. All receptors come from a woman aged 35 to 49 with Graves' hyperthyroidism. Each CDR3 is given with its conserved first and last residue. The order of the fields is D gene, V gene, J gene, clone size, CDR3 DNA, CDR3 protein. The D gene is left open where the match is weak. Clone size is stated in some rows and not others, as once, few, many or a class when expanded.

D gene: NA; V gene: TRBV9; J gene: TRBJ1-6; clone size: many; CDR3 DNA: TGTGCCAGCAGCGTACGTCCGGGGGCTAATTCACCCCTCCACTTT; CDR3 protein: CASSVRPGANSPLHF
D gene: NA; V gene: TRBV11-2; J gene: TRBJ1-4; clone size: NA; CDR3 DNA: TGTACCAGCAGCCCAAACCCTGACAGACATAATGAAAAACTGTTTTTT; CDR3 protein: CTSSPNPDRHNEKLFF
D gene: NA; V gene: TRBV4-3; J gene: TRBJ1-6; clone size: few; CDR3 DNA: TGCGCCAGCAGCCAAGTCAACCCAGGTTATAATTCACCCCTCCACTTT; CDR3 protein: CASSQVNPGYNSPLHF
D gene: TRBD2; V gene: TRBV20-1; J gene: TRBJ2-7; clone size: many; CDR3 DNA: TGCAGTGCCTCTAGCCCGACTAGCCCCTCCTACGAGCAGTACTTC; CDR3 protein: CSASSPTSPSYEQYF
D gene: NA; V gene: TRBV20-1; J gene: TRBJ1-1; clone size: NA; CDR3 DNA: TGCAGTGCTAGGCCGGACACTGAAGCTTTCTTT; CDR3 protein: CSARPDTEAFF
D gene: NA; V gene: TRBV6-4; J gene: TRBJ2-2; clone size: NA; CDR3 DNA: TGTGCCAGTGGGACAAGCACCGGGGAGCTGTTTTTT; CDR3 protein: CASGTSTGELFF
D gene: NA; V gene: TRBV29-1; J gene: TRBJ2-3; clone size: NA; CDR3 DNA: TGCAGCGTTGTAGGAGCTAGGGCAGATACGCAGTATTTT; CDR3 protein: CSVVGARADTQYF
D gene: TRBD1; V gene: TRBV6-4; J gene: TRBJ1-4; clone size: many; CDR3 DNA: TGTGCCAGCAGTGACTCACAGGGGTGGGATGAAAAACTGTTTTTT; CDR3 protein: CASSDSQGWDEKLFF
D gene: TRBD1; V gene: TRBV6-1; J gene: TRBJ1-2; clone size: few; CDR3 DNA: TGTGCCAGCAGTGACAGGCAGGGGGTATATGGCTACACCTTC; CDR3 protein: CASSDRQGVYGYTF
D gene: NA; V gene: TRBV2; J gene: TRBJ2-3; clone size: NA; CDR3 DNA: TGTGCCAGCAGTTACTCTTGGGAAGATACGCAGTATTTT; CDR3 protein: CASSYSWEDTQYF
D gene: NA; V gene: TRBV7-9; J gene: TRBJ1-1; clone size: many; CDR3 DNA: TGTGCCAGCAGCTTAGCAGGGTTGAACACTGAAGCTTTCTTT; CDR3 protein: CASSLAGLNTEAFF
D gene: NA; V gene: TRBV11-2; J gene: TRBJ2-1; clone size: NA; CDR3 DNA: TGTGCCAGCAGCTTCCAGTACAATGAGCAGTTCTTC; CDR3 protein: CASSFQYNEQFF
D gene: NA; V gene: TRBV11-1; J gene: TRBJ1-4; clone size: NA; CDR3 DNA: TGTGCCAGCAGCTTAATCCGGGGTAATGAAAAACTGTTTTTT; CDR3 protein: CASSLIRGNEKLFF
D gene: TRBD1; V gene: TRBV5-1; J gene: TRBJ2-5; clone size: few; CDR3 DNA: TGCGCCAGCAGCTTAGCAACAGGGGGCATGCAAGAGACCCAGTACTTC; CDR3 protein: CASSLATGGMQETQYF
D gene: TRBD1; V gene: TRBV29-1; J gene: TRBJ1-2; clone size: many; CDR3 DNA: TGCAGCGTTCCCTCAGGGACAGGGTTACATGGCTACACCTTC; CDR3 protein: CSVPSGTGLHGYTF
D gene: TRBD1; V gene: TRBV7-2; J gene: TRBJ1-2; clone size: NA; CDR3 DNA: TGTGCCAGCAGCTCCCGGGGGACAGTGAACATTTATGGCTACACCTTC; CDR3 protein: CASSSRGTVNIYGYTF
D gene: TRBD1; V gene: TRBV10-1; J gene: TRBJ2-2; clone size: many; CDR3 DNA: TGCGCCAGCGCGGGACAGGGCACCGGGGAGCTGTTTTTT; CDR3 protein: CASAGQGTGELFF
D gene: TRBD1; V gene: TRBV10-3; J gene: TRBJ2-3; clone size: few; CDR3 DNA: TGTGCCATCACCCGACAGGGACGCACAGATACGCAGTATTTT; CDR3 protein: CAITRQGRTDTQYF
D gene: TRBD2; V gene: TRBV5-1; J gene: TRBJ2-2; clone size: NA; CDR3 DNA: TGCGCCAGCAGCTTAACTAGCGACACCGGGGAGCTGTTTTTT; CDR3 protein: CASSLTSDTGELFF
D gene: NA; V gene: TRBV7-9; J gene: TRBJ2-5; clone size: NA; CDR3 DNA: TGTGCCAGCAGCTCACCACAGGGAGGCATTAATGGAGAGACCCAGTACTTC; CDR3 protein: CASSSPQGGINGETQYF
D gene: TRBD2; V gene: TRBV9; J gene: TRBJ2-7; clone size: NA; CDR3 DNA: TGTGCCAGCAGCGTAGCGGGAGGGGCAGAAGAGCAGTACTTC; CDR3 protein: CASSVAGGAEEQYF
D gene: NA; V gene: TRBV4-1; J gene: TRBJ1-6; clone size: few; CDR3 DNA: TGCGCCAGCAGCCAAGTGGGTCTGATTGGGCGTTCACCCCTCCACTTT; CDR3 protein: CASSQVGLIGRSPLHF
D gene: TRBD1; V gene: TRBV24-1; J gene: TRBJ2-2; clone size: many; CDR3 DNA: TGTGCCACCAGTGGCACAGGGGTGAGGACCGGGGAGCTGTTTTTT; CDR3 protein: CATSGTGVRTGELFF
D gene: NA; V gene: TRBV10-1; J gene: TRBJ1-5; clone size: few; CDR3 DNA: TGCGCCAGCACCCCCCGGGAGGCTACCAAACTAGGTAGCAATCAGCCCCAGCATTTT; CDR3 protein: CASTPREATKLGSNQPQHF
D gene: NA; V gene: TRBV12-3/TRBV12-4; J gene: TRBJ1-1; clone size: many; CDR3 DNA: TGTGCCAGCAGGCAGGACAGCATGAACACTGAAGCTTTCTTT; CDR3 protein: CASRQDSMNTEAFF
D gene: NA; V gene: TRBV10-3; J gene: TRBJ2-2; clone size: NA; CDR3 DNA: TGTGCCATCAGTGAGAGGCCAGGCCGAGGGGAGCTGTTTTTT; CDR3 protein: CAISERPGRGELFF
D gene: NA; V gene: TRBV7-2; J gene: TRBJ1-1; clone size: few; CDR3 DNA: TGTGCCAGCAGCTTAGCGAAAGGAATGAACACTGAAGCTTTCTTT; CDR3 protein: CASSLAKGMNTEAFF
D gene: NA; V gene: TRBV7-9; J gene: TRBJ2-7; clone size: NA; CDR3 DNA: TGTGCCAGCAGCTCCGGGCCGAGGAGGGAGCAGTACTTC; CDR3 protein: CASSSGPRREQYF
D gene: TRBD1; V gene: TRBV19; J gene: TRBJ1-1; clone size: once; CDR3 DNA: TGTGCCAGTAGTATTCCAAGGCTACAGGGGCTCTCGAACACTGAAGCTTTCTTT; CDR3 protein: CASSIPRLQGLSNTEAFF
D gene: NA; V gene: TRBV7-9; J gene: TRBJ2-7; clone size: many; CDR3 DNA: TGTGCCAGCAGCTTAGGACGTGGCGAGCAGTACTTC; CDR3 protein: CASSLGRGEQYF
D gene: NA; V gene: TRBV7-2; J gene: TRBJ2-5; clone size: many; CDR3 DNA: TGTGCCAGCAGCTTGCTTGGGGCGCGGCTAGGGGAGACCCAGTACTTC; CDR3 protein: CASSLLGARLGETQYF
D gene: TRBD2; V gene: TRBV29-1; J gene: TRBJ2-5; clone size: NA; CDR3 DNA: TGCAGCTTTGGTGGGACTAGAAAAGAGACCCAGTACTTC; CDR3 protein: CSFGGTRKETQYF
D gene: TRBD1; V gene: TRBV27; J gene: TRBJ1-2; clone size: few; CDR3 DNA: TGTGCCAGCAGTTCCGACAGGGTTGGCTACACCTTC; CDR3 protein: CASSSDRVGYTF
D gene: TRBD1; V gene: TRBV27; J gene: TRBJ1-5; clone size: NA; CDR3 DNA: TGTGCCAGCAGTTTAGCGGCGCCGGGACAGACGCGAAATCAGCCCCAGCATTTT; CDR3 protein: CASSLAAPGQTRNQPQHF
D gene: TRBD1; V gene: TRBV6-5; J gene: TRBJ1-2; clone size: NA; CDR3 DNA: TGTGCCAGCAGTTACAACAGGGGTAATAGCTACACCTTC; CDR3 protein: CASSYNRGNSYTF
D gene: TRBD1; V gene: TRBV7-2; J gene: TRBJ1-6; clone size: once; CDR3 DNA: TGTGCCAGCAGCCTACGGACAGGGGGATTCTATAATTCACGCCTCCACTTT; CDR3 protein: CASSLRTGGFYNSRLHF
D gene: NA; V gene: TRBV7-3; J gene: TRBJ2-2; clone size: many; CDR3 DNA: TGTGCCAGCAGCTTAACTGACGGGGAGCTGTTTTTT; CDR3 protein: CASSLTDGELFF
D gene: NA; V gene: TRBV20-1; J gene: TRBJ2-7; clone size: many; CDR3 DNA: TGCAGTGCTCCCCTCCAGGGCGAGCAGTACTTC; CDR3 protein: CSAPLQGEQYF
D gene: TRBD2; V gene: TRBV7-2; J gene: TRBJ2-7; clone size: few; CDR3 DNA: TGTGCCAGCAGCTTAAGCGGGAGAACCTACGAGCAGTACTTC; CDR3 protein: CASSLSGRTYEQYF
D gene: NA; V gene: TRBV7-2; J gene: TRBJ2-5; clone size: NA; CDR3 DNA: TGTGCCAGCAGCGCTCGGGAGACCCAGTACTTC; CDR3 protein: CASSARETQYF
D gene: NA; V gene: TRBV15; J gene: TRBJ1-2; clone size: few; CDR3 DNA: TGTGCCACCAGCAGAGATTTTTATGGCTACACCTTC; CDR3 protein: CATSRDFYGYTF
D gene: NA; V gene: TRBV7-9; J gene: TRBJ1-2; clone size: many; CDR3 DNA: TGTGCCAGCAGCTTCCCCGTGCCCCGGACGAATGGCTACACCTTC; CDR3 protein: CASSFPVPRTNGYTF
D gene: NA; V gene: TRBV7-9; J gene: TRBJ2-7; clone size: NA; CDR3 DNA: TGTGCCAGCATCGAGCAGGGCTATAATGAGCAGTACTTC; CDR3 protein: CASIEQGYNEQYF
D gene: NA; V gene: TRBV10-2; J gene: TRBJ1-6; clone size: many; CDR3 DNA: TGCGCCAGCAGTGTACCGGGGAGGGCCAATTCACCCCTCCACTTT; CDR3 protein: CASSVPGRANSPLHF
D gene: NA; V gene: TRBV28; J gene: TRBJ1-1; clone size: NA; CDR3 DNA: TGTGCCAGCAAACATTCCGCAGACACTGAAGCTTTCTTT; CDR3 protein: CASKHSADTEAFF
D gene: TRBD1; V gene: TRBV25-1; J gene: TRBJ2-2; clone size: many; CDR3 DNA: TGTGCCAGCAGCGACAGGGGCAGGGACACCGGGGAGCTGTTTTTT; CDR3 protein: CASSDRGRDTGELFF
D gene: NA; V gene: TRBV5-5; J gene: TRBJ1-1; clone size: once; CDR3 DNA: TGTGCCAGCAGCCGGGGGCTCTCGGGCACTGAAGCTTTCTTT; CDR3 protein: CASSRGLSGTEAFF
D gene: NA; V gene: TRBV6-7; J gene: TRBJ2-7; clone size: many; CDR3 DNA: TGTGCCAGCAGTTACGCGGGTCGACACGAGCAGTACTTC; CDR3 protein: CASSYAGRHEQYF